This T cell receptor beta chain was identified during a study of early T cells in non-severe SARS-CoV-2 infection. Study as a whole: Chains from this unsorted whole-blood bulk RNA could not be paired. Study-level results: The study's VDJdb matching favored anti-spike CD8 responses and missed private and CD4 specificities.

CDR3 length: 12 residues. The V and J ends lost 0 bases and 9 bases respectively, with 10 bases between them. CDR1 and CDR2 from the germline V gene are SGHKS and YYEKEE (reference sequence). Individual cDNA molecules received unique molecular identifiers during library preparation. TCRdb processed the 5' RACE reads anew with MiXCR; each CDR3 protein has one entry. The repertoire holds more than 95,000 distinct CDR3 sequences, with 15% as singletons. This clonotype was seen a handful of times. What it binds is not known. The V and J genes are TRBV5-5 and TRBJ2-7, with no clear D. Input material: whole blood. The TCR comes from an adult who was a healthcare worker with PCR-confirmed SARS-CoV-2 infection or an uninfected control (not recorded which). The CDR3 nucleotides read TGTGCCAGCAGCTTGGGACTCCAAGGGCAGTACTTC. The encoded protein is CASSLGLQGQYF.